This T cell receptor (beta chain) comes out of a study of T cell clones after liver transplantation. This CDR3 has 15 residues. The V gene lost 7 bases and the J gene lost 6 bases, with 22 bases spanning the gap. Germline lookup yields CDR1 MNHEY and CDR2 SMNVEV (reference sequence). Using immunoSEQ multiplex PCR, the repertoire was profiled, and TCRdb retains in-frame clones only, with some absent. The table lists fewer than 45,000 clones, around 84% of them singletons, with around 2.5% in the top ten. The TCR comes from a human patient who received a liver transplant. Some of the T cells may derive from the graft donor. The genes are TRBV27 and TRBJ2-7; a weak D match, TRBD1 (6 bases). The specimen was CD4+ T cells from blood, collected 24 months after liver transplant. The CDR3 protein is CASTKLQGSLFEQYF. The CDR3 DNA reads TGTGCCAGCACCAAATTACAGGGTTCTCTTTTCGAGCAGTACTTC.